This TCR beta chain was sequenced during a study of long-term antiretroviral therapy in people with HIV. The overall study: Initial samples were collected about a decade before the 2015 immediate-ART recommendation. Study outcomes and limitations: Controls exceeded HIV repertoires in CDR3 length range. With ART, diversity went up but was still lower than in transplant donor controls.

Judged by abundance, this clone is medium-sized. Its antigen is unidentified. With survey level as its setting, the immunoSEQ assay was v3.0. Method: immunoSEQ multiplex PCR; TCRdb's copy keeps in-frame clones and lacks some. The sample shows about 17,000 clones, 81% of them seen only once. The material sequenced was unsorted PBMCs, taken 0.3 years before starting antiretroviral therapy. The clonotype originates from a man aged 50 to 60 with HIV.

DNA of the CDR3: TGTGCCAGCAGCGCCGGGACAGGGCTCCTGGAGCAGTACTTC. It codes for CASSAGTGLLEQYF. V usage is TRBV7-6 and J usage is TRBJ2-7, with TRBD1 matching 9 bases. Per the germline V gene, CDR1 is SGHVS and CDR2 is FNYEAQ. There are 14 residues in the CDR3. J lost 7 bases, V lost 5 bases, and 9 bases had no gene match.